The 18 T cell receptor beta chains in this list originate from one sample, sequenced in a study of spatial heterogeneity in lung cancer. Time point specified: blood at routine non-recurrence follow-up after resection. TCRdb redid the calling of the 5' RACE reads with MiXCR, one entry per CDR3 protein. The table lists 39,000 or so distinct CDR3 sequences, 10% to 13% of them singletons. The sequenced sample was PBMCs, obtained at follow-up. These receptors were collected from a female donor with early-stage non-small cell lung cancer.

This clonotype was counted between two and nine times. The chain couples TRBV19 to TRBJ1-2, with a weak D call TRBD1 (6 bases). CDR3 size: 15 residues. V was pared by 5 bases and J by 4 bases, with 17 bases between. CDR1 is LNHDA, CDR2 SQIVND, per germline (reference sequence). In DNA, the CDR3 is TGTGCCAGTAGTCCCTCCGGGGGGCAACTCTATGGCTACACCTTC. It specifies CASSPSGGQLYGYTF.

The sample holds many counts of this clonotype. The gene calls are TRBV10-3 and TRBJ1-5; TRBD1 might be the D (6 bases). V was cut by 10 bases and J by 0 bases, with 19 bases left in between. The CDR3 runs 16 residues. CDR1 is ENHRY and CDR2 is SYGVKD in the germline V gene. CDR3 loop: CATSGQSHNSNQPQHF. The CDR3 nucleotides read TGTGCCACATCAGGACAGTCCCACAATAGCAATCAGCCCCAGCATTTT.

The chain has TRBV28 and TRBJ2-1; D is ambiguous. The CDR3 length is 11 residues. The germline V gene encodes CDR1 MDHEN and CDR2 SYDVKM. V gave up 6 bases and J gave up 5 bases, with 5 bases separating them. The CDR3 here is CASRKNNEQFF. The CDR3 region has the DNA TGTGCCAGCAGGAAAAACAATGAGCAGTTCTTC.

This clonotype was picked up a small number of times. V and J are TRBV5-1 and TRBJ2-1; D gene unclear. The CDR3 runs to 14 residues. Trimming took off 7 bases at V and 6 bases at J, with 17 bases between the two ends. The germline V gene has CDR1 SGHRS and CDR2 YFSETQ. CDR3 in amino acids: CASRPSPSPNEQFF. CDR3 DNA: TGCGCCAGCCGGCCCAGTCCCAGCCCCAATGAGCAGTTCTTC.

The sample holds many counts of this clonotype. The DNA for the CDR3 is TGTGCCAGCAGTGGAGGGGGGGTTGATACGCAGTATTTT. Its translation: CASSGGGVDTQYF. The chain carries TRBV25-1 and TRBJ2-3, with D possibly TRBD2 on 7 matching bases. CDR1 is MGHDK and CDR2 is SYGVNS in the germline V gene. The CDR3 has 13 amino acids. The germline V and J ends were trimmed by 4 bases and 6 bases, with 11 bases remaining between them. The complete variable domain, with remaining parts taken from reference TRBV25-1 and TRBJ2-3, reads EADIYQTPRYLVIGTGKKITLECSQTMGHDKMYWYQQDPGMELHLIHYSYGVNSTEKGDLSSESTVSRIRTEHFPLTLESARPSHTSQYLCASSGGGVDTQYFGPGTRLTVL.

This clonotype was counted only a few times. The genes are TRBV5-1 and TRBJ2-3; 7 bases map to TRBD1. With 3 bases clipped from V and 5 bases from J, the junction kept 12 bases outside the gene matches. CDR1 and CDR2 from the germline V gene are SGHRS and YFSETQ. The CDR3 has 16 residues. This CDR3 reads CASSWDLQGQEDTQYF. In DNA form, the CDR3 reads TGCGCCAGCAGCTGGGATCTACAGGGGCAGGAAGATACGCAGTATTTT.

This clonotype has a count of ten or more. V is TRBV9 and J is TRBJ2-5; 10 nucleotides line up with TRBD2. CDR1 SGDLS and CDR2 YYNGEE come from the germline V gene. This CDR3 contains 15 residues. V was clipped by 0 bases and J by 13 bases; unmatched bases: 12. CDR3 sequence (DNA): TGTGCCAGCAGCGTAGACTCCAGCGGGGGGGTTTCACGGTACTTC. It translates to CASSVDSSGGVSRYF.

CDR3 nucleotides: TGCAGCGTCCGCAGTACCGGGCGGGGGGCTCCAGGAGAGACCCAGTACTTC. Amino acid sequence: CSVRSTGRGAPGETQYF. This chain links TRBV29-1 with TRBJ2-5; 8 positions agree with TRBD2. The CDR3 extends over 17 amino acids. Germline trimming cut 6 bases from V and 4 bases from J; bases unmatched to any gene: 19. The V gene's germline CDR1 is SQVTM and CDR2 ANQGSEA.

This clonotype was observed a handful of times. The DNA of the CDR3 is TGTGCCAGCAGCTCCCTGGTCGGGGTCACAGATACGCAGTATTTT. Translation: CASSSLVGVTDTQYF. The rearrangement links TRBV7-9 to TRBJ2-3; D is possibly TRBD2 (5 bases). CDR1 is SEHNR, CDR2 FQNEAQ, per germline (reference sequence). Deletions cut 4 bases from V and 2 bases from J, with 13 bases between. The CDR3 is made up of 15 amino acids.

A few counts support this clonotype. This chain joins TRBV12-3 or TRBV12-4 and TRBJ1-1; possibly TRBD1 for D (5 bases). V was shortened by 5 bases and J by 1 base, with 14 bases between the two germline ends. The CDR3 is made up of 15 amino acids. The CDR3 reads CASSPSGKSNTEAFF. The CDR3, as DNA: TGTGCCAGCAGTCCATCAGGGAAGTCGAACACTGAAGCTTTCTTT.

Ten or more counts support this clonotype. V is TRBV28 and J is TRBJ2-3; maybe TRBD1 (5 bases). The CDR3 totals 15 residues. Trimming cost V 8 bases and J 0 bases, with 15 bases left between them. From germline, CDR1 is MDHEN and CDR2 SYDVKM. The CDR3: CASVDRTLSTDTQYF. In DNA, the CDR3 is TGTGCCAGCGTAGATAGGACACTTAGCACAGATACGCAGTATTTT.

This clonotype was seen many times. The V gene is TRBV3-1, the J gene TRBJ1-2; D might be TRBD1 (5 bases). Germline lookup yields CDR1 LGHDT and CDR2 YNNKEL (reference sequence). This CDR3 has 17 amino acids. The V end was cut by 2 bases, the J end by 5 bases, with 21 bases between. CDR3 protein: CASSQSVVRGSRYGYTF. The CDR3 DNA is TGTGCCAGCAGCCAATCGGTCGTTCGGGGGTCTAGGTATGGCTACACCTTC.

This clonotype has just a few counts. This chain uses TRBV27 with TRBJ2-7; D not certain. Between the trimmed V and J ends, which lost 6 bases and 2 bases, there was a span of 17 bases. The CDR3 loop spans 15 amino acids. In germline, CDR1 is MNHEY, CDR2 SMNVEV (reference sequence). CDR3 in amino acids: CASSPSAGRPYEQYF. CDR3 nucleotides: TGTGCCAGCAGCCCCTCGGCAGGACGACCCTACGAGCAGTACTTC.

About this clonotype: A single base separates this from a much larger clone, so it may be a read error. V and J are TRBV7-9 and TRBJ2-7; weak D call: TRBD2 (6 bases). In germline, CDR1 is SEHNR, CDR2 FQNEAQ (reference sequence). The CDR3 is 14 residues long. The germline V and J ends were trimmed by 0 bases and 2 bases, with 8 bases remaining between them. CDR3: CASSLAEGTYEQYF. The CDR3 nucleotides are TGTGCCAGCAGCTTAGCGGAGGGGACCTACGAGCAGTACTTC.

In the case of this clonotype: Being one base from a much bigger clone, this may be a read error. The rearrangement uses TRBV5-1 and TRBJ2-3; D not certain. Germline V gene data show CDR1 as SGHRS and CDR2 as YFSETQ. The CDR3 is made up of 14 amino acids. The V end was cut by 4 bases, the J end by 8 bases, with 17 bases between. The CDR3 region is CASSLGPESGTQYF. The DNA of the CDR3 is TGCGCCAGCAGCCTTGGGCCGGAATCGGGTACGCAGTATTTT.

V is TRBV29-1 and J is TRBJ2-6; TRBD1 aligns across 7 bases. CDR1 SQVTM and CDR2 ANQGSEA come from the germline V gene. This CDR3 comprises 12 residues. The ends lost 7 bases at V and 4 bases at J; junction bases unmatched: 1. The CDR3 bases are TGCAGCGCGGGACAGGGGGCCAACGTCCTGACTTTC. This gives the protein CSAGQGANVLTF.

This clonotype was seen a handful of times. The rearrangement uses TRBV10-3 and TRBJ2-3; 14 bases fit TRBD2. Germline loops: CDR1 ENHRY, CDR2 SYGVKD. The CDR3 covers 18 residues. Trimming took 6 bases from V and 0 from J; bases not matched to a gene: 8. The CDR3 nucleotides are TGTGCCATCAGGGCGACTAGCGGGGGGGCCCCAAGCACAGATACGCAGTATTTT. Protein: CAIRATSGGAPSTDTQYF.

There are many counts of this clonotype. V gene TRBV28 combines with J gene TRBJ1-2, with D uncertain. CDR1 is MDHEN, CDR2 SYDVKM, per germline. Trimming shortened V by 1 base and J by 5 bases, and 11 bases separated the two germline ends. The CDR3 runs 14 residues. CDR3 amino acids: CASSLLGSGYGYTF. Written as DNA, the CDR3 is TGTGCCAGCAGTTTATTGGGCAGTGGATATGGCTACACCTTC.